One and the same sample provided the 27 T cell receptor beta chains below, sequenced in a study of Graves' ophthalmopathy and Graves' hyperthyroidism. RNA transcripts were the source from which TCR beta CDR3 regions were amplified. First-round RT-PCR employed HTBI primers, with a second-round multiplex PCR after it. TCRdb reprocessed the multiplex PCR reads via MiXCR and lists one record per CDR3 protein. The table has around 1,200,000 distinct CDR3 sequences, roughly 35% seen once. Input material: peripheral blood or thyroid tissue (not recorded which). These receptors were collected from an adult man with Graves' hyperthyroidism.

The chain combines TRBV7-8 with TRBJ1-1; D unresolved. Trimming pared 4 bases from V and 7 bases from J, leaving 13 bases between. Germline CDR1 and CDR2: SGHVS and FQNEAQ. This CDR3 has 13 amino acids. The CDR3 is CASSYRSRDEAFF. CDR3 sequence (DNA): TGTGCCAGCAGCTATAGGAGCCGTGATGAAGCTTTCTTT. Full variable domain (missing parts from reference TRBV7-8 and TRBJ1-1): GAGVSQSPRYKVAKRGQDVALRCDPISGHVSLFWYQQALGQGPEFLTYFQNEAQLDKSGLPSDRFFAERPEGSVSTLKIQRTQQEDSAVYLCASSYRSRDEAFFGQGTRLTVV.

This clonotype was detected once. A single base separates this from a much larger clone, so it may be a read error. The chain employs TRBV20-1 and TRBJ1-1; the D gene is possibly TRBD1 (6 bases). The germline V and J ends were trimmed by 5 bases and 0 bases, with 13 bases remaining between them. The CDR3 covers 14 residues. CDR1 and CDR2 from the germline V gene are DFQATT and SNEGSKA (reference sequence). The CDR3 here is CSARPGHLNTEAFF. CDR3 bases: TGCAGTGCTCGTCCGGGACACCTGAACACTGAAGCTTTCTTT.

This clonotype occurred many times. V gene TRBV20-1 combines with J gene TRBJ1-5; TRBD1 matches 9 bases. V lost 0 bases to trimming and J lost 4 bases; unmatched junction nucleotides: 10. Germline values: CDR1 DFQATT, CDR2 SNEGSKA (reference sequence). The CDR3 extends over 17 amino acids. The chain's CDR3 is CSARDRIGDRVNQPQHF. CDR3 coding DNA: TGCAGTGCTAGAGATCGAATTGGGGACAGGGTGAATCAGCCCCAGCATTTT.

This sequence joins TRBV4-3 and TRBJ2-5; 10 positions match TRBD1. The CDR3 consists of 17 residues. The J segment lost 4 bases and the V segment lost 1 base, leaving 9 bases of the junction unmatched. Germline-derived CDR1 and CDR2 are LGHNA and YSLEER. The CDR3 nucleotides read TGCGCCAGCAGCCAAGGGATCGGGACAGGGGAGAGAGAGACCCAGTACTTC. Its translation: CASSQGIGTGERETQYF.

Ten or more counts support this clonotype. This sequence joins TRBV2 and TRBJ2-7; D may be TRBD2 (6 bases). Trimming took off 2 bases at V and 4 bases at J, with 15 bases between the two ends. Germline CDR1 and CDR2: SNHLY and FYNNEI. The CDR3 totals 15 residues. The CDR3 loop reads CASSEFPEAGYEQYF. The CDR3 region has the DNA TGTGCCAGCAGTGAATTTCCGGAGGCGGGGTACGAGCAGTACTTC.

This clonotype turned up a few times. J is TRBJ1-5 and V is TRBV30; weak D call: TRBD1 (5 bases). The V gene's germline CDR1 is GTSNPN and CDR2 SVGIG (reference sequence). V was trimmed by 2 bases and J by 5 bases, leaving 10 bases between them. The CDR3 runs 13 residues. The CDR3 region has the DNA TGTGCCTGGAGTTCAGGGAGGGATCAGCCCCAGCATTTT. It codes for CAWSSGRDQPQHF.

This clonotype appeared a single time. V usage is TRBV29-1 and J usage is TRBJ1-2; D gene unclear. The CDR3 totals 13 residues. Germline assignment: CDR1 SQVTM and CDR2 ANQGSEA. V was pared by 1 base and J by 7 bases, with 13 bases between. The CDR3 loop reads CSVEGRGMGGYTF. The CDR3 DNA follows: TGCAGCGTTGAAGGCCGCGGCATGGGTGGCTACACCTTC.

J is TRBJ1-6 and V is TRBV25-1, with D possibly TRBD1 on 6 matching bases. The CDR3 has 14 amino acids. Germline V gene sequence: CDR1 MGHDK, CDR2 SYGVNS. V lost 6 bases, J lost 7 bases, and 13 bases lay in between. The CDR3 here is CASRTRGGNSPLHF. The CDR3 DNA follows: TGTGCCAGCAGGACCAGGGGAGGGAATTCACCCCTCCACTTT.

Ten or more counts support this clonotype. The chain couples TRBV29-1 to TRBJ2-7; TRBD1 aligns across 8 bases. V lost 5 bases and J lost 2; bases outside the gene matches: 11. The CDR3 covers 15 residues. From germline, CDR1 is SQVTM and CDR2 ANQGSEA. The CDR3 sequence is CSVRGYRDRTYEQYF. CDR3 in DNA: TGCAGCGTTCGCGGGTACCGGGACAGGACCTACGAGCAGTACTTC.

For this clonotype: It may be a read error: a sequence one base away is much more abundant. V gene TRBV7-3 combines with J gene TRBJ2-7; D gene unclear. Trimming took off 6 bases at V and 4 bases at J, with 22 bases between the two ends. The CDR3 sequence is 16 residues long. Germline lookup yields CDR1 SGHTA and CDR2 FQGTGA. The CDR3 coding sequence is TGTGCCAGCAGTGGCCCCCGCGAGGAGCCAGCGTACGAGCAGTACTTC. It is translated as CASSGPREEPAYEQYF.

This clonotype turned up a few times. The chain uses TRBV5-1 and TRBJ1-1, with TRBD1 as a possible D gene (5 bases). The CDR3 runs 15 residues. V was clipped by 2 bases and J by 4 bases, with 15 bases between them. Germline values: CDR1 SGHRS, CDR2 YFSETQ. CDR3 sequence reads: CASSLVGQGGTEAFF. CDR3 nucleotide sequence: TGCGCCAGCAGCTTAGTTGGGCAGGGTGGCACTGAAGCTTTCTTT.

The rearrangement links TRBV10-1 to TRBJ2-2, with 8 bases matching TRBD2. The junction had 2 bases not matched to a gene; V was cut back by 7 bases and J by 4 bases. The germline V gene has CDR1 WNHNN and CDR2 SYGVQD (reference sequence). The CDR3 is 13 residues long. For the CDR3, the DNA is TGCGCCAGCAAGCGGGAGCGCACCGGGGAGCTGTTTTTT. Its translation is CASKRERTGELFF.

This clonotype has only one observation. One end of the junction varies from germline; a read error may be responsible. V and J are TRBV7-9 and TRBJ1-2; 7 bases match TRBD1. The CDR3 length is 15 residues. Germline V gene sequence: CDR1 SEHNR, CDR2 FQNEAQ (reference sequence). In DNA form, the CDR3 reads TGTGCCAGCAGAAGACAGGGAGCTTCTAACTATGGCTACAACTTC. It yields the protein CASRRQGASNYGYNF.

As to this clonotype: Because it lacks the conserved phenylalanine or tryptophan at the end, this CDR3 is likely a read error. The DNA is omitted, as the CDR3 cannot be located on it reliably, and the CDR3 follows TCRdb's listing. V and J are TRBV19 and TRBJ2-7; the table gives TRBD1 as D, unverified against the DNA. Germline values: CDR1 LNHDA, CDR2 SQIVND (reference sequence). The CDR3 is 18 residues long, counting both termini. This chain's CDR3 is CASSTLDRGIASTSTSST.

The table lists this clonotype with many counts. The V gene is TRBV20-1, the J gene TRBJ1-1; no clear D. This CDR3 region has 11 residues. V dropped 5 bases and J dropped 1 base, with 5 bases sitting between them. Germline V gene sequence: CDR1 DFQATT, CDR2 SNEGSKA (reference sequence). CDR3 DNA sequence: TGCAGTGCTTCGAAGAACACTGAAGCTTTCTTT. This encodes CSASKNTEAFF.

A note on this clonotype: A much bigger clone sits one base away, suggesting this may be a read error. This chain links TRBV10-2 with TRBJ2-5; possibly TRBD2 for D (6 bases). V dropped 6 bases and J dropped 5 bases, with 13 bases sitting between them. Germline V lookup: CDR1 WSHSY, CDR2 SAAADI. The CDR3 totals 13 residues. The CDR3 reads CASRSSTRETQYF. CDR3 sequence (DNA): TGCGCCAGCAGATCCTCGACTAGGGAGACCCAGTACTTC.

As regards this clonotype: As the CDR3 is not closed by the conserved phenylalanine or tryptophan, this likely results from a read error. It is unclear where the CDR3 begins or ends on the DNA, so no DNA is shown, and the CDR3 is as TCRdb lists it. The rearrangement links TRBV2 to TRBJ1-4. Germline V gives CDR1 SNHLY, CDR2 FYNNEI. The CDR3 is made up of 9 amino acids, end residues included. This CDR3 is CASSESGGY.

This clonotype was picked up many times. The chain joins TRBV20-1 to TRBJ2-7; D call uncertain. CDR1 DFQATT and CDR2 SNEGSKA come from the germline V gene (reference sequence). V was trimmed by 1 base and J by 1 base, leaving 8 bases between them. The CDR3 runs to 13 residues. The CDR3: CSARGRVSYEQYF. CDR3 DNA sequence: TGCAGTGCTAGAGGGCGAGTATCCTACGAGCAGTACTTC.

The sample holds many counts of this clonotype. The chain recombines TRBV9 with TRBJ1-6; D perhaps matches TRBD1 (5 bases). This CDR3 has 15 amino acids. With 0 bases removed from V and 7 bases from J, the gap between germline ends came to 11 bases. Germline values: CDR1 SGDLS, CDR2 YYNGEE. CDR3: CASSVGRGRNSPLHF. DNA of the CDR3: TGTGCCAGCAGCGTAGGGAGGGGACGGAATTCACCCCTCCACTTT.

This clonotype showed up many times. The chain recombines TRBV2 with TRBJ2-7; D call uncertain. The germline V and J ends were trimmed by 5 bases and 2 bases, with 10 bases remaining between them. The CDR3 spans 13 residues. CDR1 and CDR2 from the germline V gene are SNHLY and FYNNEI. In DNA form, the CDR3 reads TGTGCCAGCAGTAAGGCAGGCCCCTACGAGCAGTACTTC. It is translated as CASSKAGPYEQYF.

This clonotype was detected ten times or more. The chain carries TRBV9 and TRBJ1-5; D remains unclear. The V end lost 4 bases, the J end lost 0 bases, and 11 bases lay between the germline ends. CDR3 size: 15 residues. Germline CDR1 and CDR2: SGDLS and YYNGEE. CDR3 coding DNA: TGTGCCAGCAGCCGCGGTAGTAGTAGCAATCAGCCCCAGCATTTT. Residues: CASSRGSSSNQPQHF.

This clonotype showed up many times. V is TRBV19 and J is TRBJ1-1; D gene ambiguous. Trimming shortened V by 3 bases and J by 0 bases, and 14 bases separated the two germline ends. This CDR3 is built from 16 residues. CDR1 and CDR2 (germline): LNHDA, SQIVND (reference sequence). DNA for the CDR3: TGTGCCAGTAGTATCTTCGGGTCATTAATGAACACTGAAGCTTTCTTT. Translated, it gives CASSIFGSLMNTEAFF.

A remark on this clonotype: One end of the junction fails to match germline, which may point to a read error. This chain links TRBV29-1 with TRBJ1-1; TRBD1 might be the D (6 bases). Germline CDR1 SQVTM, CDR2 ANQGSEA. This CDR3 has 12 amino acids. CDR3 coding DNA: TGCAGCGTTCTAGGGGGGAACAGTGAAGCTTTCTTT. Translated: CSVLGGNSEAFF.

This chain uses TRBV15 with TRBJ2-7; unclear D gene. Germline V gene lookup returns CDR1 LNHNV and CDR2 YYDKDF (reference sequence). The V end lost 0 bases, the J end lost 5 bases, and 8 bases lay between the germline ends. The CDR3 is made up of 13 amino acids. CDR3 DNA: TGTGCCACCAGCAGAGAGAATAAGAACGAGCAGTACTTC. As protein: CATSRENKNEQYF.

In its sample, this clonotype was seen a few times. The chain has TRBV29-1 and TRBJ1-4, with unresolved D. CDR1 is SQVTM, CDR2 ANQGSEA, per germline. CDR3 length: 14 residues. V gave up 7 bases and J gave up 7 bases, with 19 bases separating them. The CDR3 DNA reads TGCAGCGCAGCCCCAGGAATAGAGGGTGAAAAACTGTTTTTT. Protein product: CSAAPGIEGEKLFF.

Many counts were recorded for this clonotype. The gene calls are TRBV2 and TRBJ1-2, with 8 bases that match TRBD1. V lost 8 bases, J lost 7 bases, and 3 bases stayed unmatched. Per germline, CDR1 SNHLY and CDR2 FYNNEI. This CDR3 is built from 11 residues. CDR3 sequence (DNA): TGTGCCAGCGTGGGGACAGGTGGCTACACCTTC. This sequence encodes CASVGTGGYTF.

The V gene is TRBV10-3, the J gene TRBJ1-1; D remains unclear. The CDR3 sequence is 14 residues long. CDR1 ENHRY and CDR2 SYGVKD come from the germline V gene. Trimming shortened V by 6 bases and J by 1 base, and 12 bases separated the two germline ends. This CDR3 is CAISRGRANTEAFF. The CDR3 DNA reads TGTGCCATCAGCCGCGGACGGGCGAACACTGAAGCTTTCTTT.